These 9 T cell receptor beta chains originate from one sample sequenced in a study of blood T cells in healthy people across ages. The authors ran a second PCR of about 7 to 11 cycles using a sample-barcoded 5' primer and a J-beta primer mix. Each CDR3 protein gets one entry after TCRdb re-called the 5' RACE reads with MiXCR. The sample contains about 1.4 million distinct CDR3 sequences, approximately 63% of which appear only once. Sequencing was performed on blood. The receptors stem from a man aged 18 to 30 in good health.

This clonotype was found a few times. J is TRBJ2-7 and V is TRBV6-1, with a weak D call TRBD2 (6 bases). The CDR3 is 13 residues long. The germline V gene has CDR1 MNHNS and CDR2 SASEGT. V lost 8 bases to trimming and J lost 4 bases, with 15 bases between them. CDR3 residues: CASLTGVGYEQYF. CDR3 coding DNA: TGTGCCAGCCTAACGGGAGTAGGTTACGAGCAGTACTTC.

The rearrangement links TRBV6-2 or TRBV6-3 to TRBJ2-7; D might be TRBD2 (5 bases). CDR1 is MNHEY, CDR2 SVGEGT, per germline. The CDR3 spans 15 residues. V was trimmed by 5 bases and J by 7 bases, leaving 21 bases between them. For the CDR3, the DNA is TGTGCCAGCAGTCGGGGTCGGCCTCTTTTTTATGAGCAGTACTTC. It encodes CASSRGRPLFYEQYF.

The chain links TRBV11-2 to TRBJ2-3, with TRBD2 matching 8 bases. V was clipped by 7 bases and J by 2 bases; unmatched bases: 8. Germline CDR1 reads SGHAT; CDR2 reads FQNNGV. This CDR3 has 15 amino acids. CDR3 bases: TGTGCCAGCACCGTTATAGCGGGGCCCACAGATACGCAGTATTTT. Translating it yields CASTVIAGPTDTQYF.

The CDR3 region is CSASAFSNQPQHF. For the CDR3, the DNA is TGCAGTGCTAGTGCCTTTAGCAATCAGCCCCAGCATTTT. V and J are TRBV20-1 and TRBJ1-5; D is undetermined. Trimming left V 3 bases short and J 0 bases short, with 6 bases between. Looked up from germline, CDR1 is DFQATT and CDR2 is SNEGSKA (reference sequence). CDR3 length: 13 amino acids.

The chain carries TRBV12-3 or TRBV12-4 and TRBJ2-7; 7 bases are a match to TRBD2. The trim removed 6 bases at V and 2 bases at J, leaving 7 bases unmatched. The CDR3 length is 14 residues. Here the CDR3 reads CASRGGGRPYEQYF. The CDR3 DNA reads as TGTGCCAGCAGGGGGGGGGGACGGCCCTACGAGCAGTACTTC.

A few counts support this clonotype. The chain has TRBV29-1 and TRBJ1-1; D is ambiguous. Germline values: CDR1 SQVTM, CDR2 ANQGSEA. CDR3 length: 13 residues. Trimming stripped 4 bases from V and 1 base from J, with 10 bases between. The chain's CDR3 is CSVVGVRNTEAFF. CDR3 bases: TGCAGCGTTGTCGGGGTTCGGAACACTGAAGCTTTCTTT.

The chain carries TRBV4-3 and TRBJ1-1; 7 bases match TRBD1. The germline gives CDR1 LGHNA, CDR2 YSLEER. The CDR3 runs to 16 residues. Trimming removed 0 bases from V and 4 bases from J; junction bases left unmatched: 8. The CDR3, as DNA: TGCGCCAGCAGCCAAGATCCCCAGGGGGGTAGCACTGAAGCTTTCTTT. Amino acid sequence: CASSQDPQGGSTEAFF.

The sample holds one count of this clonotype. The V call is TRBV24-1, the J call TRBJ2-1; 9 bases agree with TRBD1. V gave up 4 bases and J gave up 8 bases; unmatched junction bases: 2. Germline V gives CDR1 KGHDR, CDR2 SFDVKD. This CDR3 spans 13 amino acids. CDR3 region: CATSDRTGDEQFF. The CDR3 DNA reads TGTGCCACCAGTGACAGGACAGGGGATGAGCAGTTCTTC.

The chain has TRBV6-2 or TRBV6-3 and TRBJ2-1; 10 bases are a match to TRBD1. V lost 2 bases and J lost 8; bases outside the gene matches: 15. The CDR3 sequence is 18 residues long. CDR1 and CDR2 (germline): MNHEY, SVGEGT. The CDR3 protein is CASSYHSGQGLVRYEQFF. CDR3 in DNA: TGTGCCAGCAGTTACCACTCGGGACAGGGGTTGGTTCGCTATGAGCAGTTCTTC.